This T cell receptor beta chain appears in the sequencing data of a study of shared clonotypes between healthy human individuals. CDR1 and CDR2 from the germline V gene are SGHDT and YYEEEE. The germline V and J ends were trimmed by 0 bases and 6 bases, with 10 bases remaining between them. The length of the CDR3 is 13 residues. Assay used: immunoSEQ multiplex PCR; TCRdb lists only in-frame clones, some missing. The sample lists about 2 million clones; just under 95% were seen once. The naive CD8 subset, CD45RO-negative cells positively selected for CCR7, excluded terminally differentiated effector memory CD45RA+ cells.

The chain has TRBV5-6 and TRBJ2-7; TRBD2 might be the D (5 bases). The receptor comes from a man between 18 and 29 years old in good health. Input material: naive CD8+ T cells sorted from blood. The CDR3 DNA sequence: TGTGCCAGCAGCTTGGGTGAGGGAAGCGAGCAGTACTTC. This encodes CASSLGEGSEQYF.